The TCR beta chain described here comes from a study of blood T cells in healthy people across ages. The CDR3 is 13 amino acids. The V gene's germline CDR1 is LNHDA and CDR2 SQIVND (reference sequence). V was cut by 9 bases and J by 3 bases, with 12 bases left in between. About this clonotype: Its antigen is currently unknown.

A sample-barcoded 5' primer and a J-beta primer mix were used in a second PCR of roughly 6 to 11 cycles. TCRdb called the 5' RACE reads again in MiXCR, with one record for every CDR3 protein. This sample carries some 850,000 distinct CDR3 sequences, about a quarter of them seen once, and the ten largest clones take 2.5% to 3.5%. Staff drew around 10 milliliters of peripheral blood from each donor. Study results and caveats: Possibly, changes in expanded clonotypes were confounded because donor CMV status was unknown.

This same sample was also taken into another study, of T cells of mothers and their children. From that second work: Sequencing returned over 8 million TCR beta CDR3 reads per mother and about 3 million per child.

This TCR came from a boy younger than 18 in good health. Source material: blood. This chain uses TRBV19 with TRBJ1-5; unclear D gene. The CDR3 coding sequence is TGTGCCAGCAAAGCGGGGTACAATCAGCCCCAGCATTTT. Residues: CASKAGYNQPQHF.